This TCR beta chain was identified during a study of blood T cells in healthy people across ages. The amount of total RNA extracted per sample was at least 5 micrograms. Through a sample-barcoded 5' primer and a J-beta primer mix, a second PCR was run for roughly 6 to 12 cycles. TCRdb re-analysed the 5' RACE reads in MiXCR, keeping a single row per CDR3 protein. Of about 1,800,000 distinct CDR3 sequences listed, roughly 30% were seen once; the top ten hold about 8%. CDR3 length equals 15 residues. Germline CDR1 SGHTA, CDR2 FQGNSA. The trim removed 2 bases at V and 8 bases at J, leaving 9 bases unmatched.

The sample comprised blood. This clonotype originated in a young woman in good health. The chain carries TRBV7-2 and TRBJ2-1, with 7 positions matching TRBD2. The CDR3 nucleotides are TGTGCCAGCAGCTTAAGCCTAGCGGAGGGCTATGAGCAGTTCTTC. Amino acid sequence: CASSLSLAEGYEQFF. The whole variable domain, filled in from reference TRBV7-2 and TRBJ2-1, reads GAGVSQSPSNKVTEKGKDVELRCDPISGHTALYWYRQSLGQGLEFLIYFQGNSAPDKSGLPSDRFSAERTGGSVSTLTIQRTQQEDSAVYLCASSLSLAEGYEQFFGPGTRLTVL.